Listed below are T cell receptor beta chains from one sample, sequenced in a study of T-cell reconstitution after alpha-beta-depleted transplantation in children. TCRdb reprocessed the PCR reads with MiXCR, giving one entry per CDR3 protein. The sample records roughly 200,000 distinct CDR3 sequences, around 10% being singletons. Here the sequenced sample was PBMCs from the stem cell graft donor, taken from the stem cell graft. The source is a human donor who donated a stem cell graft to a child with acute lymphoblastic leukemia. CDR3s include the opening cysteine and the closing phenylalanine or tryptophan. The order of the fields is D gene, V gene, clone size, J gene, CDR3 DNA, CDR3 protein. D genes are given only for firm matches. Clone size is not always given. Where it is, it says once, few, many or a class for expanded clones.

D gene: TRBD1; V gene: TRBV20-1; clone size: many; J gene: TRBJ2-3; CDR3 DNA: TGCAGCCTGACAGGGGGGGAGACAGATACGCAGTATTTT; CDR3 protein: CSLTGGETDTQYF
D gene: .; V gene: TRBV4-2; clone size: few; J gene: TRBJ1-3; CDR3 DNA: TGTGCCAGCAGCCAAAAAGACAGCTCTGGAAACACCATATATTTT; CDR3 protein: CASSQKDSSGNTIYF
D gene: TRBD2; V gene: TRBV10-2; clone size: few; J gene: TRBJ2-1; CDR3 DNA: TGCGCCAGCAGGACTAGCGGGGGGGCGGGTGAGCAGTTCTTC; CDR3 protein: CASRTSGGAGEQFF
D gene: TRBD1; V gene: TRBV25-1; clone size: many; J gene: TRBJ2-7; CDR3 DNA: TGTGCCAGCAGTGGGAGGACAGGGGGCACCTACGAGCAGTACTTC; CDR3 protein: CASSGRTGGTYEQYF
D gene: TRBD1; V gene: TRBV12-3/TRBV12-4; clone size: many; J gene: TRBJ1-5; CDR3 DNA: TGTGCCAGCAGTGGGACAGTGAATCAGCCCCAGCATTTT; CDR3 protein: CASSGTVNQPQHF
D gene: .; V gene: TRBV3-1; clone size: .; J gene: TRBJ1-2; CDR3 DNA: TGTGCCAGCAGCCAAGAGGGCACCCTCTATGGCTACACCTTC; CDR3 protein: CASSQEGTLYGYTF
D gene: .; V gene: TRBV7-2; clone size: many; J gene: TRBJ1-5; CDR3 DNA: TGTGCCAGCAGCTTAGGGCTGGGCAATCAGCCCCAGCATTTT; CDR3 protein: CASSLGLGNQPQHF
D gene: TRBD1; V gene: TRBV7-2; clone size: many; J gene: TRBJ1-5; CDR3 DNA: TGTGCCAGCAGCTTCGCAGACAGGGCCTCCCAGCCCCAGCATTTT; CDR3 protein: CASSFADRASQPQHF
D gene: TRBD1; V gene: TRBV20-1; clone size: many; J gene: TRBJ1-2; CDR3 DNA: TGCAGTGCTACCCCGGGACAGGCCCATGGCTACACCTTC; CDR3 protein: CSATPGQAHGYTF
D gene: TRBD1; V gene: TRBV11-1; clone size: many; J gene: TRBJ2-2; CDR3 DNA: TGTGCCAGCAGCTTGGGACAGGGCAGACCCTTCGCGAACACCGGGGAGCTGTTTTTT; CDR3 protein: CASSLGQGRPFANTGELFF
D gene: TRBD1; V gene: TRBV5-1; clone size: few; J gene: TRBJ2-7; CDR3 DNA: TGCGCCAGCAGCCGGACAGGGAGCAACGAGCAGTACTTC; CDR3 protein: CASSRTGSNEQYF
D gene: TRBD2; V gene: TRBV4-2; clone size: many; J gene: TRBJ2-2; CDR3 DNA: TGTGCCAGCAGCCGCCAACGGGGAGGGACTGACACCGGGGAGCTGTTTTTT; CDR3 protein: CASSRQRGGTDTGELFF
D gene: .; V gene: TRBV12-3/TRBV12-4; clone size: few; J gene: TRBJ2-1; CDR3 DNA: TGTGCCAGCAGGTCCGAGGGGGCGGGACTCTACAATGAGCAGTTCTTC; CDR3 protein: CASRSEGAGLYNEQFF
D gene: .; V gene: TRBV7-9; clone size: few; J gene: TRBJ1-4; CDR3 DNA: TGTGCCAGCAGCCCCCCCACCGGGGAGGGGGAAAAACTGTTTTTT; CDR3 protein: CASSPPTGEGEKLFF
D gene: .; V gene: TRBV29-1; clone size: .; J gene: TRBJ1-1; CDR3 DNA: TGCAGCGTTGAAGATGTAGTAAGGGAACTTTCGAACACTGAAGCTTTCTTT; CDR3 protein: CSVEDVVRELSNTEAFF
D gene: .; V gene: TRBV6-2/TRBV6-3; clone size: .; J gene: TRBJ1-5; CDR3 DNA: TGTGCCAGCACTCAGAGTCACCTCAATCAGCCCCAGCATTTT; CDR3 protein: CASTQSHLNQPQHF
D gene: .; V gene: TRBV5-5; clone size: few; J gene: TRBJ1-2; CDR3 DNA: TGTGCCAGCAGCTTGGAACAGGGAGTCTATGGCTACACCTTC; CDR3 protein: CASSLEQGVYGYTF
D gene: .; V gene: TRBV5-1; clone size: many; J gene: TRBJ2-3; CDR3 DNA: TGCGCCAGCAGCCAATTGGCGGGGGCAGCCGATACGCAGTATTTT; CDR3 protein: CASSQLAGAADTQYF
D gene: .; V gene: TRBV7-9; clone size: .; J gene: TRBJ2-2; CDR3 DNA: TGTGCCAGCAGCTTGATGACTACGAACACCGGGGAGCTGTTTTTT; CDR3 protein: CASSLMTTNTGELFF
D gene: .; V gene: TRBV6-2/TRBV6-3; clone size: few; J gene: TRBJ2-7; CDR3 DNA: TGTGCCAGCAGTTACTCCGCTACTCCCCACGAGCAGTACTTC; CDR3 protein: CASSYSATPHEQYF
D gene: .; V gene: TRBV7-2; clone size: .; J gene: TRBJ2-3; CDR3 DNA: TGTGCCAGCAGCGTTCAGATAGCTGATACGCAGTATTTT; CDR3 protein: CASSVQIADTQYF
D gene: .; V gene: TRBV12-3/TRBV12-4; clone size: few; J gene: TRBJ2-7; CDR3 DNA: TGTGCCAGCAGCTTATCGACTATTACCTACGAGCAGTACTTC; CDR3 protein: CASSLSTITYEQYF
D gene: TRBD2; V gene: TRBV2; clone size: .; J gene: TRBJ2-3; CDR3 DNA: TGTGCCAGCAGTGAAGGGCGAGCGGGGGGAAGCGGCACGCAGTATTTT; CDR3 protein: CASSEGRAGGSGTQYF
D gene: .; V gene: TRBV20-1; clone size: many; J gene: TRBJ2-7; CDR3 DNA: TGCAGTGCGGTCGGGACAAGTACCTACGAGCAGTACTTC; CDR3 protein: CSAVGTSTYEQYF
D gene: TRBD2; V gene: TRBV20-1; clone size: many; J gene: TRBJ2-3; CDR3 DNA: TGCAGTGCTATCAAGGGACTAGCGGGTAGCACAGATACGCAGTATTTT; CDR3 protein: CSAIKGLAGSTDTQYF
D gene: .; V gene: TRBV5-1; clone size: many; J gene: TRBJ1-1; CDR3 DNA: TGCGCCAGCAGCACGGGGTACACTGAAGCTTTCTTT; CDR3 protein: CASSTGYTEAFF
D gene: TRBD2; V gene: TRBV5-4; clone size: .; J gene: TRBJ2-3; CDR3 DNA: TGTGCCAGCAGCTTGGGACTAGCGACTAGCACAGATACGCAGTATTTT; CDR3 protein: CASSLGLATSTDTQYF
D gene: .; V gene: TRBV6-5; clone size: .; J gene: TRBJ1-2; CDR3 DNA: TGTGCCAGTACGAGGGGCTACTATGGCTACACCTTC; CDR3 protein: CASTRGYYGYTF
D gene: TRBD1; V gene: TRBV5-1; clone size: .; J gene: TRBJ1-1; CDR3 DNA: TGCGCCCGCAGCAAGACGACAGGGGGCCAGCACACTGAAGCTTTCTTT; CDR3 protein: CARSKTTGGQHTEAFF
D gene: TRBD1; V gene: TRBV7-2; clone size: few; J gene: TRBJ1-2; CDR3 DNA: TGTGCCAGCAGCTTAGCAATGACAGGGAACTATGGCTACACCTTC; CDR3 protein: CASSLAMTGNYGYTF
D gene: .; V gene: TRBV29-1; clone size: many; J gene: TRBJ2-1; CDR3 DNA: TGCAGCGTTGAACACAGCTCCTACAATGAGCAGTTCTTC; CDR3 protein: CSVEHSSYNEQFF
D gene: .; V gene: TRBV27; clone size: .; J gene: TRBJ1-1; CDR3 DNA: TGTGCCAGCTTCAGGGGCGGGGGTTTCACTGAAGCTTTCTTT; CDR3 protein: CASFRGGGFTEAFF
D gene: .; V gene: TRBV6-1; clone size: few; J gene: TRBJ2-5; CDR3 DNA: TGTGCCAGCAGCCCCGGGGCAGGGGGGATCACCCAGTACTTC; CDR3 protein: CASSPGAGGITQYF